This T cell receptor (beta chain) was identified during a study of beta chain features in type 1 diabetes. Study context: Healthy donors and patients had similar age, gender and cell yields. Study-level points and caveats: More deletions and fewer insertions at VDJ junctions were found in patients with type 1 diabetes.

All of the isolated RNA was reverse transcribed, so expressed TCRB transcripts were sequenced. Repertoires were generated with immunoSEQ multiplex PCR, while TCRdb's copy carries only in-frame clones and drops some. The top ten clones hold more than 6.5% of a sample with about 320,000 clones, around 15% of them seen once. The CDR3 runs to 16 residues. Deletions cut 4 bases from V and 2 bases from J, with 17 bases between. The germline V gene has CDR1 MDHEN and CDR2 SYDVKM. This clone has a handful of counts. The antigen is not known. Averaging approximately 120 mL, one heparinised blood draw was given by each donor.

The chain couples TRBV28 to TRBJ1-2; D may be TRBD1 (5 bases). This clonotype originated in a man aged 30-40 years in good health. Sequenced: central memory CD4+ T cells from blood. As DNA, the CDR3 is TGTGCCAGCAGTTGGGGGGGAGGGGCTGAGAACTATGGCTACACCTTC. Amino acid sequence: CASSWGGGAENYGYTF.